This is a list of T cell receptor beta chains from one sample in a study of regulatory T cells in long-lasting Graves disease. TCRdb redid the calling of the multiplex PCR reads with MiXCR, one entry per CDR3 protein. The table includes 430,000 or so distinct CDR3 sequences, 20% to 25% detected once. Sequencing was performed on peripheral blood mononuclear cells (PBMCs), taken when the disease was refractory, from a patient treated with antithyroid drugs. The receptors were gathered from a female donor with Graves disease. The CDR3 runs from the conserved cysteine through the conserved F or W. A D gene is named only where the DNA matches it firmly. Expanded clones are given a class, and other clones once, few, many or no size at all.

D gene: TRBD2; J gene: TRBJ2-2; clone size: few; V gene: TRBV7-6; CDR3 DNA: TGTGCCAGCAGCTGGGGACTAGCGGGAGGAAAAGGGGAGCTGTTTTTT; CDR3 protein: CASSWGLAGGKGELFF
D gene: .; J gene: TRBJ2-7; clone size: many; V gene: TRBV28; CDR3 DNA: TGTGCCAGCAGTTTCCGAGACAGAAGCTCCTACGAGCAGTACTTC; CDR3 protein: CASSFRDRSSYEQYF
D gene: .; J gene: TRBJ1-2; clone size: many; V gene: TRBV28; CDR3 DNA: TGTGCCAGCAGTTTTGAGACCTTTTCTGGGCTTATGAACTCGGGATCACCGGGGTATGGCTACACCTTC; CDR3 protein: CASSFETFSGLMNSGSPGYGYTF
D gene: .; J gene: TRBJ2-7; clone size: .; V gene: TRBV7-8; CDR3 DNA: TGTGCCAGCAGCTCCCGAGTTGCAGGGTCCTACGAGCAGTACTTC; CDR3 protein: CASSSRVAGSYEQYF
D gene: TRBD2; J gene: TRBJ2-7; clone size: many; V gene: TRBV6-1; CDR3 DNA: TGTGCCAGCACCTTAGGGGCTAGCGGGATATACGAGCAGTACTTC; CDR3 protein: CASTLGASGIYEQYF
D gene: .; J gene: TRBJ1-2; clone size: .; V gene: TRBV7-9; CDR3 DNA: TGTGCCAGCAGCTTAATGTCATCCTATGGCTACACCTTC; CDR3 protein: CASSLMSSYGYTF
D gene: .; J gene: TRBJ2-7; clone size: few; V gene: TRBV5-5; CDR3 DNA: TGTGCCAGCAGCTTGTTTTATCAAGAATCCGCGGCGTACGAGCAGTACTTC; CDR3 protein: CASSLFYQESAAYEQYF
D gene: .; J gene: TRBJ1-1; clone size: .; V gene: TRBV6-5; CDR3 DNA: TGTGCCAGCAGTTACTTCCCGGGATTTGAAGCTTTCTTT; CDR3 protein: CASSYFPGFEAFF
D gene: TRBD1; J gene: TRBJ2-7; clone size: few; V gene: TRBV29-1; CDR3 DNA: TGCAGCGTTGCCGGGACAGTCTCTTACGAGCAGTACTTC; CDR3 protein: CSVAGTVSYEQYF
D gene: .; J gene: TRBJ2-7; clone size: many; V gene: TRBV14; CDR3 DNA: TGTGCCAGCAGCCCTGGTTTAAGCTTAGAATCATCTTCCTACGAGCAGTACTTC; CDR3 protein: CASSPGLSLESSSYEQYF
D gene: TRBD1; J gene: TRBJ2-4; clone size: .; V gene: TRBV7-9; CDR3 DNA: TGTGCCAGCAGTCCCAGTCTCGGGACAGGGTGGAGGGAAAACATTCAGTACTTC; CDR3 protein: CASSPSLGTGWRENIQYF
D gene: TRBD2; J gene: TRBJ2-5; clone size: many; V gene: TRBV3-1; CDR3 DNA: TGTGCCAGCTCGGACCGGGGAGGGCAAGAGACCCAGTACTTC; CDR3 protein: CASSDRGGQETQYF
D gene: TRBD1; J gene: TRBJ1-2; clone size: .; V gene: TRBV18; CDR3 DNA: TGTGCCAGCTCTCCCCGGGACAGGGTACCCTATGGCTACACCTTC; CDR3 protein: CASSPRDRVPYGYTF
D gene: .; J gene: TRBJ2-5; clone size: many; V gene: TRBV6-1; CDR3 DNA: TGTGCCAGCAGGGCCGGACAGTATACACAGGAGACCCAGTACTTC; CDR3 protein: CASRAGQYTQETQYF
D gene: TRBD2; J gene: TRBJ2-7; clone size: few; V gene: TRBV3-1; CDR3 DNA: TGTGCCAGCAGCCAAGTGGGGCTAGCGGGAGGAGTGGGCTACGAGCAGTACTTC; CDR3 protein: CASSQVGLAGGVGYEQYF
D gene: .; J gene: TRBJ2-1; clone size: .; V gene: TRBV28; CDR3 DNA: TGTGCCAGCAGTCCTTTCCGGGACTTTCACAATGAGCAGTTCTTC; CDR3 protein: CASSPFRDFHNEQFF
D gene: .; J gene: TRBJ1-1; clone size: .; V gene: TRBV4-1; CDR3 DNA: TGCGCCAGCAGCCAAGAGGGAATGAGAACTGAAGCTTTCTTT; CDR3 protein: CASSQEGMRTEAFF
D gene: .; J gene: TRBJ2-5; clone size: .; V gene: TRBV29-1; CDR3 DNA: TGCAGCGTTGAAAAGCAGGGAGGCTGGGAGACCCAGTACTTC; CDR3 protein: CSVEKQGGWETQYF
D gene: .; J gene: TRBJ1-3; clone size: few; V gene: TRBV18; CDR3 DNA: TGTGCCAGCTCACCTACAGGGTTTATCGGAAACACCATATATTTT; CDR3 protein: CASSPTGFIGNTIYF